This TCR beta chain derives from a study of T cells after yellow fever vaccination. Looked up from germline, CDR1 is MNHEY and CDR2 is SVGEGT. The CDR3 is 18 amino acids. V shed 2 bases, J shed 2 bases, and the junction held 12 bases outside the gene matches. TCRdb analysed the 5' RACE reads with MiXCR anew, one entry per CDR3 protein. The profile covers more than 450,000 distinct CDR3 sequences, with 21% appearing a single time and 15% to 20% taken by the ten largest. The chain carries TRBV6-2 or TRBV6-3 and TRBJ2-7, with 10 positions matching TRBD1. The sample in question was PBMCs, obtained roughly 20 days after the first yellow fever vaccination. This sequence was found in a man younger than 30 who received the YFV17D yellow fever vaccine. The CDR3 spells CASSYESSGTGVTYEQYV. In DNA, the CDR3 is TGTGCCAGCAGTTACGAGTCCTCGGGGACAGGGGTGACCTACGAGCAGTACGTC.